This T cell receptor (beta chain) was documented in a study of Ad26.COV2.S vaccination and SARS-CoV-2 variants. Findings of the study overall: Across vaccine and placebo recipients, the breadth of non-spike TCRs was similar.

The treatment denotes: some 19 received Ad26.COV2.S at low or high dose, single or two shots; about 5 received placebo; per-sample allocation not given. Day 63 after the first injection of vaccine or placebo was the sampling time. Based in Boston, the donor was an adult of 18-55 years. Germline V gives CDR1 LGHDT, CDR2 YNNKEL (reference sequence). Trimming cost V 1 base and J 8 bases, with 17 bases left between them. The CDR3 loop spans 15 amino acids. This clone was found once. No antigen is known for it. Only in-frame clones appear in the TCRdb table, and some are missing; sequencing was by immunoSEQ multiplex PCR. The sample lists roughly 390,000 clones, less than 90% occurring once.

This clonotype originated in a person between 18 and 60 years old who received the Ad26.COV2.S COVID-19 vaccine or a placebo. This chain connects TRBV3-1 (or the pseudogene TRBV3-2) to TRBJ1-2; perhaps TRBD1 as D (5 bases). The material was peripheral blood, obtained in a trial of Ad26.COV2.S vaccine versus placebo. The DNA for the CDR3 is TGTGCCAGCAGCCAAGGTTTTGGGCAGGGCCTGGGCTACACCTTC. Translation gives CASSQGFGQGLGYTF.